The rows below give T cell receptor beta chains drawn from one sample of a study of blood T cell repertoires in COVID-19. Assay: immunoSEQ multiplex PCR; the TCRdb copy retains only in-frame clones and omits some. The sample lists a few hundred thousand clones, 80% to 90% occurring once. Input material: PBMCs or T cells enriched from blood (not recorded which). The receptors stem from a woman aged 50 to 65 who had recovered from COVID-19. CDR3s include the opening cysteine and the closing phenylalanine or tryptophan. D genes are given only for firm matches. Clone sizes are given selectively: once, few, many, or a class where the clone is expanded.

j_call | d_call | v_call | clone_size | cdr3_aa | cdr3_nt
TRBJ1-1 | - | TRBV28 | - | CASMYIWPTEAFF | TGTGCCAGCATGTACATATGGCCCACTGAAGCTTTCTTT
TRBJ1-2 | - | TRBV28 | - | CASSYRGGNHYGYTF | TGTGCCAGCAGTTATCGGGGGGGGAACCACTATGGCTACACCTTC
TRBJ1-1 | TRBD1 | TRBV2 | - | CATGQGPLTEAFF | TGTGCCACCGGACAGGGCCCACTAACTGAAGCTTTCTTT
TRBJ2-3 | - | TRBV5-1 | - | CASSLQVPDTQYF | TGCGCCAGCAGCTTACAGGTGCCAGATACGCAGTATTTT
TRBJ2-7 | - | TRBV28 | few | CASSPPVRGNEQYF | TGTGCCAGCAGTCCCCCCGTCAGGGGCAACGAGCAGTACTTC
TRBJ2-5 | TRBD1 | TRBV11-3 | - | CASSEAGTGGETQYF | TGTGCCAGCAGCGAGGCGGGGACAGGGGGAGAGACCCAGTACTTC
TRBJ2-1 | - | TRBV21-1 | - | CASSQGTSGFYNEQFF | TGTGCCAGCAGCCAAGGGACTAGCGGGTTCTACAATGAGCAGTTCTTC
TRBJ1-4 | TRBD1 | TRBV28 | - | CASSRTGGGEKLFF | TGTGCCAGCAGTAGGACAGGGGGGGGTGAAAAACTGTTTTTT
TRBJ1-1 | - | TRBV29-1 | - | CSASQGGYTEAFF | TGCAGCGCTTCACAGGGCGGCTACACTGAAGCTTTCTTT
TRBJ2-7 | - | TRBV28 | - | CASSKPDYYEQYF | TGTGCCAGCAGTAAACCGGACTATTACGAGCAGTACTTC
TRBJ1-1 | - | TRBV24-1 | - | CATSGSGGDNTEAFF | TGTGCCACCAGTGGATCGGGAGGCGACAACACTGAAGCTTTCTTT
TRBJ2-6 | TRBD2 | TRBV5-4 | - | CASTEILAVGANVLTF | TGTGCCAGCACCGAGATCCTAGCGGTTGGGGCCAACGTCCTGACTTTC
TRBJ2-7 | TRBD1 | TRBV6-5 | - | CASSYARDSAYEQYF | TGTGCCAGCAGTTACGCCCGGGACAGTGCCTACGAGCAGTACTTC
TRBJ2-3 | TRBD2 | TRBV24-1 | once | CATSDWNSGRFTDTQYF | TGTGCCACCAGTGATTGGAATAGCGGGAGGTTCACAGATACGCAGTATTTT
TRBJ2-7 | - | TRBV2 | - | CASSEAPGAAGEQYF | TGTGCCAGCAGTGAAGCGCCGGGAGCCGCAGGGGAGCAGTACTTC
TRBJ2-7 | - | TRBV5-1 | - | CASSLGRGREQYF | TGCGCCAGCAGCTTGGGGAGGGGACGCGAGCAGTACTTC
TRBJ2-1 | - | TRBV24-1 | - | CATSDTLGRYNEQFF | TGTGCCACCAGTGATACCTTGGGCAGATACAATGAGCAGTTCTTC
TRBJ2-1 | TRBD2 | TRBV6-2/TRBV6-3 | - | CASSAGVASGIPYLRNEQFF | TGTGCCAGCAGCGCTGGGGTGGCTAGCGGGATACCCTACCTACGGAATGAGCAGTTCTTC
TRBJ2-7 | TRBD2 | TRBV20-1 | - | CSASTGGRAYEQYF | TGCAGTGCTAGTACTGGCGGGAGGGCCTACGAGCAGTACTTC
TRBJ2-7 | TRBD2 | TRBV6-5 | - | CASSSGGEQYF | TGTGCATCTAGTTCGGGGGGCGAGCAGTACTTC
TRBJ2-1 | - | TRBV7-9 | - | CASSLVTAQFF | TGTGCCAGCAGCTTAGTAACAGCGCAGTTCTTC
TRBJ2-3 | - | TRBV5-1 | - | CASSTATTDTQYF | TGCGCCAGCAGCACAGCCACCACAGATACGCAGTATTTT
TRBJ2-2 | TRBD1 | TRBV2 | - | CASSEIDRGRPGELFF | TGTGCCAGCAGCGAAATAGACAGGGGGCGCCCCGGGGAGCTGTTTTTT
TRBJ1-2 | - | TRBV6-4 | - | CASSDIGQGVSGYTF | TGTGCCAGCAGTGACATTGGACAAGGGGTCTCTGGCTACACCTTC
TRBJ2-1 | - | TRBV29-1 | - | CSVAISLYNEQFF | TGCAGCGTTGCTATCTCCCTATACAATGAGCAGTTCTTC
TRBJ2-3 | TRBD2 | TRBV5-1 | once | CASTLAGYHTDTQYF | TGCGCCAGCACCCTAGCGGGCTATCACACAGATACGCAGTATTTT
TRBJ2-7 | - | TRBV7-2 | few | CASSTPTTYEQYF | TGTGCCAGCAGTACTCCTACTACCTACGAGCAGTACTTC
TRBJ2-7 | TRBD2 | TRBV30 | once | CAWSLRASGSIYRVYEQYF | TGTGCCTGGAGTCTACGGGCTAGCGGGAGTATATATAGGGTCTACGAGCAGTACTTC
TRBJ2-7 | - | TRBV28 | many | CASSLFLVRHF | TGTGCCAGCAGTTTATTCCTAGTAAGGCACTTC
TRBJ2-7 | - | TRBV9 | - | CASSDNSDEQYF | TGTGCCAGCAGCGATAATAGCGACGAGCAGTACTTC
TRBJ1-1 | - | TRBV28 | once | CASIQGPAEAFF | TGTGCCAGCATCCAGGGGCCGGCTGAAGCTTTCTTT
TRBJ1-6 | - | TRBV5-1 | - | CASREVMSNSPLHF | TGCGCCAGCAGGGAGGTGATGAGTAATTCACCCCTCCACTTT
TRBJ2-3 | - | TRBV29-1 | - | CSVSFTDTQYF | TGCAGCGTCAGTTTCACAGATACGCAGTATTTT